This entry lists 8 T cell receptor delta chains sequenced from one sample in a study of γδ T cells in repeated Plasmodium falciparum infection. Flow sorting of PBMC yielded separate Vgamma9/Vdelta2+ and Vdelta2-negative gammadelta T cell populations for bulk repertoire analysis. TCRdb redid the clone calls on the multiplex PCR reads with CATT. The table shows 80,000 to 95,000 delta-chain clones, with 1.4% occurring only once. Sequenced input: gamma-delta T cells from blood. All receptors derive from a pool of human donors (malaria-infected and uninfected, not separated).

This clone was recorded at least ten times. This chain joins TRDV1 and TRDJ1; 9 bases map to TRDD3. As TCRdb names no J gene, one was assigned here on the basis of a DNA match to germline. The V gene's germline CDR1 is TSWWSYY and CDR2 QGS. The J segment lost 0 bases and the V segment lost 4 bases, leaving 12 bases of the junction unmatched. The CDR3 totals 18 residues. The CDR3 here is CALGGPPVLGDYTDKLIF. CDR3 sequence (DNA): TGTGCTCTTGGGGGCCCACCCGTACTGGGGGACTACACCGATAAACTCATCTTT.

In the case of this clone: A read error likely explains this, since a far larger clone differs by one base. The same CDR3 also results from other DNA sequences found in this sample. The rearrangement links TRDV1 to TRDJ1; possibly TRDD3 for D (5 bases). As TCRdb names no J gene, one was assigned here on the basis of a DNA match to germline. This CDR3 spans 18 amino acids. The germline CDR1 and CDR2 sequences are TSWWSYY and QGS. Trimming pared 6 bases from V and 0 bases from J, leaving 23 bases between. The CDR3 sequence: CALGDCQRDRTYTDKLIF. CDR3 sequence (DNA): TGTGCTCTTGGAGACTGCCAGCGGGATCGTACCTACACCGATAAACTCATCTTT.

Concerning this clone itself: The amino acid sequence in TCRdb belongs to a much larger clone and departs from this DNA's translation at residue 10, likely a sequencing read error; the sequence shown is translated from the DNA. This chain links TRDV2 with TRDJ1, with TRDD3 matching 10 bases. No J gene is reported in TCRdb; it was inferred here by comparing the DNA with germline. This CDR3 has 19 amino acids. Germline CDR1 reads GEAIGNYY; CDR2 reads EKD. With V trimmed by 1 base and J by 0 bases, 13 bases remained unmatched. The CDR3 bases are TGTGCCTGTGACACGAGACTGGGGGATGCACTTCGAGACACCGATAAACTCATCTTT. It codes for CACDTRLGDALRDTDKLIF.

This clone showed up many times. The sample carries other DNA sequences with the same CDR3. The chain uses TRDV2 and TRDJ3, with 9 bases aligning to TRDD3. CDR3 length: 22 residues. Germline lookup yields CDR1 GEAIGNYY and CDR2 EKD. Trimming removed 0 bases from V and 1 base from J; junction bases left unmatched: 15. CDR3 loop: CACDTVTIGDTQGSWDTRQMFF. The CDR3 DNA reads as TGTGCCTGTGACACCGTTACGATAGGGGATACGCAAGGGTCCTGGGACACCCGACAGATGTTTTTC.

To note about this clone: This probably arose from a read error, given a far larger clone one base away. The identical CDR3 is also encoded by other nucleotide sequences in the sample. The chain joins TRDV1 to TRDJ1, with TRDD3 identical over 10 bases. Assignment of the J gene here rests on matching the DNA to germline, because TCRdb gives none. This CDR3 comprises 16 residues. Germline V gene data show CDR1 as TSWWSYY and CDR2 as QGS. CDR3 in amino acids: CALGESSRTGGYKLIF. Written as DNA, the CDR3 is TGCGCTCTTGGGGAATCCTCCCGTACTGGGGGATATAAACTCATCTTT.

As to this clone: TCRdb's listed protein matches a much larger clone and diverges from this DNA's translation at residue 5, likely through a read error; the protein shown comes from the DNA. V gene TRDV2 combines with J gene TRDJ1; D is ambiguous. Because TCRdb records no J gene, it was assigned here through a match of the DNA to germline. This CDR3 contains 17 residues. Trimming pared 3 bases from V and 0 bases from J, leaving 19 bases between. The V gene's germline CDR1 is GEAIGNYY and CDR2 EKD. The CDR3 protein is CACDSVASDPYTDKLIF. The CDR3 bases are TGTGCCTGTGACTCCGTCGCCAGTGACCCGTACACCGATAAACTCATCTTT.

The sample holds many counts of this clone. The chain has TRDV1 and TRDJ1; 11 positions agree with TRDD3. V was pared by 6 bases and J by 0 bases, with 30 bases of the junction left unmatched. CDR1 is TSWWSYY, CDR2 QGS, per germline. The CDR3 is 24 residues long. Written as DNA, the CDR3 is TGTGCTCTTGGCCTCCCCCCCTCCTTCCCAAGGGTGGTGGGGGATACGGGGTACACCGATAAACTCATCTTT. It codes for CALGLPPSFPRVVGDTGYTDKLIF.

Concerning this clone: TCRdb records a much larger clone's protein for this DNA, with a difference at residue 12 that likely arises from a read error; the protein given is the translation of the DNA. The V and J genes are TRDV1 and TRDJ1, with D perhaps matching TRDD2 (5 bases). TCRdb leaves out the J gene; it was filled in here by matching the DNA to germline. The CDR3 extends over 18 amino acids. V lost 1 base, J lost 1 base, and 19 bases lay in between. Germline CDR1 and CDR2: TSWWSYY and QGS. The CDR3: CALGERTLPPYSTDKLIF. In DNA, the CDR3 is TGTGCTCTTGGGGAACGAACACTTCCGCCGTACTCCACCGATAAACTCATCTTT.